This T cell receptor (beta chain) was sequenced in a study of CD8 T cells in ankylosing spondylitis. Study-wide findings and caveats: Some motif variants were previously reported in reactive arthritis synovial fluid and blood. Researchers reportedly found disease-linked clones significantly enriched in matched ankylosing spondylitis synovial fluid. Within ankylosing spondylitis blood, a TCR beta motif made up of seven to nine highly homologous variants appeared to be characteristic. A CD8+ phenotype characterized the disease-linked clones, which were relatively rare in peripheral blood.

The TCR beta libraries were generated through quantitative 5'-RACE incorporating molecular barcodes. TCRdb used MiXCR to reprocess the 5' RACE reads, holding one entry per CDR3 protein. This sample has approximately 400,000 distinct CDR3 sequences, with roughly 26% found just once. Comment on this clonotype: No antigen is known for it.

Trimming cost V 9 bases and J 8 bases; bases outside gene matches: 10. Germline-derived CDR1 and CDR2 are SNHLY and FYNNEI. The CDR3 is made up of 13 amino acids. The clonotype was recovered from a male donor with ankylosing spondylitis. What was sequenced was blood, either unsorted or a sorted T cell fraction (not recorded which). The chain is built from TRBV2 and TRBJ1-2; 9 bases agree with TRBD1. The CDR3: CARNPQGAGGYTF. The CDR3 coding sequence is TGTGCCAGAAACCCACAGGGGGCCGGGGGCTACACCTTC.